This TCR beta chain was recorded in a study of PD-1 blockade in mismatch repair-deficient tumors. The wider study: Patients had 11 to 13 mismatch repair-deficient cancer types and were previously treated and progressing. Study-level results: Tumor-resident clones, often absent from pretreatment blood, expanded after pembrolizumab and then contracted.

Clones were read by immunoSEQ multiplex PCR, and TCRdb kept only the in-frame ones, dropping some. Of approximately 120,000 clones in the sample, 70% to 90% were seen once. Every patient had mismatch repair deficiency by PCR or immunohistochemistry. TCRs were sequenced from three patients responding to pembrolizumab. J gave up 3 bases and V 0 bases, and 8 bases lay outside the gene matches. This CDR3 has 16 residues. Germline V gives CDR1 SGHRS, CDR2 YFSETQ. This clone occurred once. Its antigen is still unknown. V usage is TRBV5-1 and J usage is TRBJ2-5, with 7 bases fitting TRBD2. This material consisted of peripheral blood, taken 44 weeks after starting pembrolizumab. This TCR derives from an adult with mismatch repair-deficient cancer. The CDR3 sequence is CASSLGVREAEETQYF. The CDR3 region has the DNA TGCGCCAGCAGCTTGGGGGTCCGGGAGGCGGAAGAGACCCAGTACTTC.